This T cell receptor beta chain was obtained from a study of blood T cells in healthy people across ages. Study-level points and caveats: Comparison with aged donors showed that long-lived donors had more naive CD4+ cells and higher diversity. The percentage of naive T cells correlated strongly with TCR beta diversity. TCR beta diversity per million T cells fell roughly linearly with age.

Germline lookup yields CDR1 MGHRA and CDR2 YSYEKL. This CDR3 is 13 amino acids long. Trimming took 0 bases from V and 7 from J, leaving 6 bases between them. For the second PCR, which ran for 7 to 11 cycles, a sample-barcoded 5' primer and a J-beta primer mix were used. Unique molecular identifiers of 12 random nucleotides labeled each cDNA. TCRdb re-called the 5' RACE reads with MiXCR, one entry per CDR3 protein. The sample gives about 640,000 distinct CDR3 sequences, 45% to 65% of which show up once; 30% to 40% is in the top ten. To note about this clonotype: Its antigen is unidentified.

The receptor was derived from a man between 60 and 75 years old in good health. V gene TRBV4-1 combines with J gene TRBJ2-2; D is uncertain. Sequenced: blood. CDR3 nucleotide sequence: TGCGCCAGCAGCCAAGAACGTAGCGGGGAGCTGTTTTTT. Translated, it gives CASSQERSGELFF.